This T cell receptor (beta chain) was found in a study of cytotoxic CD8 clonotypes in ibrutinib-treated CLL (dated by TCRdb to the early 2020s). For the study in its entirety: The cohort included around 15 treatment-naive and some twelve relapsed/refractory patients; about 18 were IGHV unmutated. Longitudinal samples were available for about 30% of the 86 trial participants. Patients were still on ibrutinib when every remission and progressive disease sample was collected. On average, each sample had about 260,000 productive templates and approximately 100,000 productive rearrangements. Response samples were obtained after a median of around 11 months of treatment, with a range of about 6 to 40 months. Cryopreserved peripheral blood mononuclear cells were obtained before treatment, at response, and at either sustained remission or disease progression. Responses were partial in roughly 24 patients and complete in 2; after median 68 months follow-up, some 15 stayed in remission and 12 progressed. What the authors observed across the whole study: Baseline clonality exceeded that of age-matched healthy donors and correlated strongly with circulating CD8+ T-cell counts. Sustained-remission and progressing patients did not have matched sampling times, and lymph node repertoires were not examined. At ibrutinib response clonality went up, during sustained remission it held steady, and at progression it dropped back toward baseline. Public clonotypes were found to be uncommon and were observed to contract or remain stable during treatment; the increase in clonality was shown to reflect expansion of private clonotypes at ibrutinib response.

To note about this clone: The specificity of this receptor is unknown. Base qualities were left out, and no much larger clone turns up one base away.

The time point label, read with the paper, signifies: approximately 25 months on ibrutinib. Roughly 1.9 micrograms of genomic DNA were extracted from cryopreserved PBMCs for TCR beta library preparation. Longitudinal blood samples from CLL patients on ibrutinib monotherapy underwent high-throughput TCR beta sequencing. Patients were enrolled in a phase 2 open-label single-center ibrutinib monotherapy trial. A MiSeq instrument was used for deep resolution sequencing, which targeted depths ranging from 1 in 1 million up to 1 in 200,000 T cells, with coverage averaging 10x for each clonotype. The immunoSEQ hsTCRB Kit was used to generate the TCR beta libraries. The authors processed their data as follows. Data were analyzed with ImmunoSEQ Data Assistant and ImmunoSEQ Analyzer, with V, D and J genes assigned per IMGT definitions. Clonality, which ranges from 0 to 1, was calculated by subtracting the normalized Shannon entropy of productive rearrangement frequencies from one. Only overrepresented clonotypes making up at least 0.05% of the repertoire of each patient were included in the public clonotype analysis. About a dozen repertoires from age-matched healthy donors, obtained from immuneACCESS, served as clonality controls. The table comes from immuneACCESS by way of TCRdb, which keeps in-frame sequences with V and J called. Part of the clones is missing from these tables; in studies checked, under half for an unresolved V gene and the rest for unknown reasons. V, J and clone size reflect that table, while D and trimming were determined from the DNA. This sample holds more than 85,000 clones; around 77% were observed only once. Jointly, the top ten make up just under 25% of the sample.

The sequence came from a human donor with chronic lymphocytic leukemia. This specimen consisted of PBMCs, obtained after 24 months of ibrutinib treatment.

The CDR3 region: CASSPRTAEAFF. The DNA reads TGTGCCAGCAGCCCCCGGACAGCTGAAGCTTTCTTT. The rearranged chain carries TRBV7-9 and TRBJ1-1; possibly the D gene is TRBD1, per 6 matching bases. The germline V gene encodes CDR1 SEHNR and CDR2 FQNEAQ (reference sequence). At the junction V is shortened by 5 bases and J by 6 bases, with 10 bases in between. The CDR3, cysteine through phenylalanine, is 12 amino acids long. The only DNA kept is the CDR3, 36 bases in frame from the first base.